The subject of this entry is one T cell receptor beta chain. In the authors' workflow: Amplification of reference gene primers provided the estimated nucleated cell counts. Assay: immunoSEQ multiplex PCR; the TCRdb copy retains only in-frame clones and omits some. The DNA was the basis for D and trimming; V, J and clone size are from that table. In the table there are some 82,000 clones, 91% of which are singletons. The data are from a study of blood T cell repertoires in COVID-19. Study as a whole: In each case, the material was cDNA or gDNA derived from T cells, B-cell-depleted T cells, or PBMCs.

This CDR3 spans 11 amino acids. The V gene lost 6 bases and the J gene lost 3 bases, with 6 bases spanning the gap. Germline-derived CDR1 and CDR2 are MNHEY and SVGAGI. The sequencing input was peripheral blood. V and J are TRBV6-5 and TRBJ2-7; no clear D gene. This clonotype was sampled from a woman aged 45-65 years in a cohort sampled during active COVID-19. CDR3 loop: CASRFRYEQYF. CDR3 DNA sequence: TGTGCCAGCAGGTTCCGCTACGAGCAGTACTTC.